This entry lists 25 T cell receptor beta chains sequenced from one sample in a study of graft-versus-host responses after intestinal transplantation. Their target antigens are unknown. TCRdb keeps only in-frame clones here, not all; method: immunoSEQ multiplex PCR. The sample holds about 120,000 clones; approximately 92% are singletons and the top ten take about 0.25%. The specimen was unstimulated CD4+ T cells sorted from spleen or lymph node cells, collected before transplant. These receptors came from a human donor who was the organ donor for an intestinal transplant.

This clone was counted a single time. The CDR3 sequence is CAISESGTRVYEQYF. The CDR3 DNA reads as TGTGCCATCAGTGAGTCCGGGACTAGGGTCTACGAGCAGTACTTC. The rearrangement uses TRBV10-3 and TRBJ2-5, with 8 bases aligning to TRBD2. TRBJ2-7 explains the end of the DNA better; the J call may be wrong. Germline V CDR1 and CDR2: ENHRY, SYGVKD. This CDR3 has 15 residues.

The genes are TRBV10-3 and TRBJ2-7, with D possibly TRBD2 on 6 matching bases. CDR3 length: 15 amino acids. Trimming cost V 4 bases and J 0 bases, with 13 bases left between them. Germline V CDR1 and CDR2: ENHRY, SYGVKD. The CDR3 protein is CAISVGVGGSYEQYF. The CDR3 coding sequence is TGTGCCATCAGTGTTGGGGTCGGGGGCTCCTACGAGCAGTACTTC.

This chain links TRBV6-6 with TRBJ1-2; 7 bases align to TRBD1. Germline V CDR1 and CDR2: MNHNY, SVGAGI (reference sequence). CDR3 length equals 12 residues. V lost 6 bases and J lost 7; bases outside the gene matches: 5. The CDR3 sequence: CASRQGFGGYTF. The DNA for the CDR3 is TGTGCCAGCAGACAGGGGTTCGGTGGCTACACCTTC.

This rearrangement joins TRBV6-6 to TRBJ1-4; D call uncertain. CDR3 length equals 12 residues. Germline V gene data show CDR1 as MNHNY and CDR2 as SVGAGI (reference sequence). Trimming took off 7 bases at V and 4 bases at J, with 7 bases between the two ends. The CDR3 region has the DNA TGTGCCAGCACCAAAGATAATGAAAAACTGTTTTTT. Protein product: CASTKDNEKLFF.

This clone was seen a handful of times. The J gene is TRBJ1-2, the V gene TRBV14; no reliable D call. The V and J ends lost 1 base and 11 bases respectively, with 11 bases between them. The length of the CDR3 is 12 residues. In germline, CDR1 is SGHDN, CDR2 FVKESK. The chain's CDR3 is CASSQVGVEYTF. CDR3 nucleotide sequence: TGTGCCAGCAGCCAAGTGGGCGTGGAATACACCTTC.

The chain links TRBV7-9 to TRBJ2-2; 9 bases agree with TRBD1. CDR1 is SEHNR and CDR2 is FQNEAQ in the germline V gene (reference sequence). V lost 1 base to trimming and J lost 4 bases; unmatched junction nucleotides: 7. The CDR3 sequence is 17 residues long. CDR3 DNA sequence: TGTGCCAGCAGCTTAGTTTGGGACAGGGTATCCACCGGGGAGCTGTTTTTT. This codes for CASSLVWDRVSTGELFF.

This chain uses TRBV4-1 with TRBJ1-2, with 10 bases aligning to TRBD1. The CDR3 has 14 amino acids. Germline CDR1 MGHRA, CDR2 YSYEKL. Trimming removed 5 bases from V and 2 bases from J; junction bases left unmatched: 2. The CDR3 sequence is CASSSDRGNYGYTF. CDR3 DNA sequence: TGCGCCAGCAGCTCGGACAGGGGGAACTATGGCTACACCTTC.

In its sample, this clone was seen once. The chain carries TRBV9 and TRBJ1-3; D might be TRBD1 (6 bases). V shed 0 bases and J shed 5 bases, with 12 bases lying between them. Germline lookup yields CDR1 SGDLS and CDR2 YYNGEE. The CDR3 runs 15 residues. The CDR3 protein is CASSVGTGKRNTIYF. The CDR3 DNA is TGTGCCAGCAGCGTAGGTACAGGGAAAAGAAACACCATATATTTT.

This chain uses TRBV6-1 with TRBJ1-4, with D unresolved. This CDR3 is 13 amino acids long. Per the germline V gene, CDR1 is MNHNS and CDR2 is SASEGT. V was trimmed by 5 bases and J by 7 bases, leaving 11 bases between them. The CDR3 bases are TGTGCCAGCAGTCCATACACTGGTGAAAAACTGTTTTTT. This translates into CASSPYTGEKLFF.

The chain joins TRBV29-1 to TRBJ2-1; possibly TRBD1 for D (5 bases). The CDR3 covers 13 residues. From germline, CDR1 is SQVTM and CDR2 ANQGSEA. V shed 7 bases and J shed 4 bases, with 14 bases lying between them. As DNA, the CDR3 is TGCAGCGGCAGAAGGTCAGGGTACAATGAGCAGTTCTTC. Its protein is CSGRRSGYNEQFF.

The chain links TRBV9 to TRBJ2-2; D is unclear. Trimming pared 0 bases from V and 5 bases from J, leaving 8 bases between. The length of the CDR3 is 14 residues. Germline values: CDR1 SGDLS, CDR2 YYNGEE. Written as DNA, the CDR3 is TGTGCCAGCAGCGTAGCGTCTGGGACCGGGGAGCTGTTTTTT. Encoded protein: CASSVASGTGELFF. The whole variable domain, remainder taken from reference TRBV9 and TRBJ2-2, is DSGVTQTPKHLITATGQRVTLRCSPRSGDLSVYWYQQSLDQGLQFLIQYYNGEERAKGNILERFSAQQFPDLHSELNLSSLELGDSALYFCASSVASGTGELFFGEGSRLTVL.

The gene calls are TRBV6-4 and TRBJ2-7; possibly TRBD2 for D (6 bases). This CDR3 contains 14 residues. In germline, CDR1 is MRHNA, CDR2 SNTAGT. V lost 10 bases and J lost 2, with 18 bases in between. The CDR3 region has the DNA TGTGCCAACCTCCGAGCGGGCCCTACCTACGAGCAGTACTTC. Residues: CANLRAGPTYEQYF.

This CDR3 is CSVGSFNQPQHF. DNA for the CDR3: TGCAGCGTTGGGTCATTCAATCAGCCCCAGCATTTT. This chain joins TRBV29-1 and TRBJ1-5; the D is unclear. The V gene lost 4 bases and the J gene lost 3 bases, with 7 bases spanning the gap. The CDR3 totals 12 residues. The germline gives CDR1 SQVTM, CDR2 ANQGSEA.

The chain uses TRBV6-1 and TRBJ1-5; D perhaps matches TRBD1 (6 bases). V shed 1 base and J shed 0 bases, with 10 bases lying between them. Looked up from germline, CDR1 is MNHNS and CDR2 is SASEGT. There are 16 residues in the CDR3. The CDR3 sequence: CASSEVGGHSNQPQHF. The CDR3 DNA sequence: TGTGCCAGCAGTGAAGTGGGGGGACATAGCAATCAGCCCCAGCATTTT.

The chain joins TRBV5-6 to TRBJ2-5; D assignment may be TRBD1 or TRBD2 (5 bases each). The CDR3 has 15 amino acids. CDR1 SGHDT and CDR2 YYEEEE come from the germline V gene. Trimming left V 4 bases short and J 1 base short, with 14 bases between. CDR3 loop: CASSLFNGGQETQYF. The CDR3 DNA sequence: TGTGCCAGCAGCCTCTTCAATGGGGGCCAAGAGACCCAGTACTTC.

This chain joins TRBV5-1 and TRBJ1-1, with 9 bases matching TRBD1. The CDR3 totals 14 residues. V was clipped by 9 bases and J by 0 bases; unmatched bases: 6. CDR1 is SGHRS, CDR2 YFSETQ, per germline. CDR3 DNA: TGCGCCACCCGGACAGGGGTTTTGAACACTGAAGCTTTCTTT. Translated, it gives CATRTGVLNTEAFF.

CDR3 region: CASSPGTGRTEAFF. CDR3 DNA sequence: TGCGCCAGCAGCCCCGGGACAGGGAGAACTGAAGCTTTCTTT. The chain recombines TRBV5-1 with TRBJ1-1, with 9 bases matching TRBD1. This CDR3 is built from 14 residues. The germline V gene has CDR1 SGHRS and CDR2 YFSETQ. Losses at the gene ends were 4 bases for V and 5 bases for J; bases not matched to a gene: 6.

A few counts support this clone. The CDR3 DNA reads as TGTGCCAGCAGTGACATGAGAGCAGATCGGGATCAGCCCCAGCATTTT. Amino acids: CASSDMRADRDQPQHF. V is TRBV6-4 and J is TRBJ1-5; D remains unclear. The CDR3 is 16 residues long. Deletions cut 2 bases from V and 5 bases from J, with 16 bases between. Looked up from germline, CDR1 is MRHNA and CDR2 is SNTAGT.

The rearrangement uses TRBV27 and TRBJ2-7; 8 bases are shared with TRBD2. V was pared by 1 base and J by 3 bases, with 14 bases of the junction left unmatched. The CDR3 has 18 residues. Per the germline V gene, CDR1 is MNHEY and CDR2 is SMNVEV (reference sequence). CDR3 sequence reads: CASSLWPPRLAGRYEQYF. The CDR3 bases are TGTGCCAGCAGTTTATGGCCCCCGAGGCTAGCGGGCCGCTACGAGCAGTACTTC.

This clone was observed a handful of times. The chain couples TRBV9 to TRBJ2-1; no firm D call. V was pared by 0 bases and J by 6 bases, with 13 bases between. This CDR3 has 15 residues. Per germline, CDR1 SGDLS and CDR2 YYNGEE. CDR3 in amino acids: CASSVGSPSLNEQFF. Here the CDR3 DNA reads TGTGCCAGCAGCGTAGGGAGTCCCTCCCTCAATGAGCAGTTCTTC.

V gene TRBV30 combines with J gene TRBJ2-7; 12 nucleotides align to TRBD2. This CDR3 has 16 amino acids. With V trimmed by 0 bases and J by 4 bases, 7 bases remained unmatched. CDR1 and CDR2 from the germline V gene are GTSNPN and SVGIG (reference sequence). CDR3 in DNA: TGTGCCTGGAGTGTAAGTCTAGCGGGAGGGCTATACGAGCAGTACTTC. It encodes CAWSVSLAGGLYEQYF.

The chain couples TRBV4-1 to TRBJ2-5; possibly TRBD2 for D (6 bases). CDR1 is MGHRA and CDR2 is YSYEKL in the germline V gene. The CDR3 consists of 15 residues. Deletions cut 4 bases from V and 1 base from J, with 13 bases between. For the CDR3, the DNA is TGCGCCAGCAGCCCCCGTGCGGGATTCCAAGAGACCCAGTACTTC. Its translation is CASSPRAGFQETQYF.

The chain recombines TRBV6-8 with TRBJ2-7, with 7 bases lining up with TRBD1. Per germline, CDR1 MNHGY and CDR2 SAAAGT. The CDR3 contains 11 residues. The V and J ends lost 4 bases and 9 bases, in that order; junction bases with no gene match: 3. CDR3 loop: CASSLGTAQYF. CDR3 DNA sequence: TGTGCCAGCAGTTTGGGGACAGCGCAGTACTTC.

The chain recombines TRBV1 with TRBJ1-5. TRBV1 is tagged as a pseudogene. This CDR3 comprises 12 residues. The CDR3, as DNA: TGCACCAGCAACTACCAAAAGCGGCCCCAGCATTTT. Translated, it gives CTSNYQKRPQHF.

V is TRBV7-9 and J is TRBJ2-5; 7 bases align to TRBD1. The V gene end was trimmed by 5 bases and the J gene end by 0 bases; junction bases not matched to a gene: 9. CDR1 and CDR2 from the germline V gene are SEHNR and FQNEAQ (reference sequence). The CDR3 has 16 amino acids. CDR3 region: CASSPPLGQYQETQYF. DNA for the CDR3: TGTGCCAGCAGCCCCCCCCTGGGACAGTACCAAGAGACCCAGTACTTC.